These T cell receptor beta chains were read from a single sample in a study of Graves' ophthalmopathy and Graves' hyperthyroidism. TCRdb used MiXCR to reprocess the multiplex PCR reads, holding one entry per CDR3 protein. The table lists a few hundred thousand distinct CDR3 sequences, 17% of them singletons. Sample: peripheral blood. All receptors come from an adult woman with stable Graves' hyperthyroidism. Both conserved end residues are part of each CDR3. The D gene is left open where the match is weak. The size of a clone is reported for some rows only, either as once, few or many, or as a class for expanded clones.

v_call	d_call	clone_size	j_call	cdr3_aa	cdr3_nt
TRBV28	.	many	TRBJ2-6	CASLSGANVLTF	TGTGCCAGCCTCTCTGGGGCCAACGTCCTGACTTTC
TRBV2	TRBD1	many	TRBJ2-7	CASSGTGRYEQYF	TGTGCCAGCAGCGGGACAGGGCGCTACGAGCAGTACTTC
TRBV11-2	.	.	TRBJ2-2	CASSFSRTNTGELFF	TGTGCCAGCAGCTTCAGCAGGACTAACACCGGGGAGCTGTTTTTT
TRBV15	TRBD1	many	TRBJ2-5	CATSIGQGVSETQYF	TGTGCCACCAGCATAGGACAGGGAGTAAGCGAGACCCAGTACTTC
TRBV11-2	.	.	TRBJ2-5	CAGSYDSETQYF	TGTGCCGGCAGCTATGATTCGGAGACCCAGTACTTC
TRBV7-8	TRBD1	many	TRBJ1-2	CASSPFRDRGDGYTF	TGTGCCAGCAGCCCCTTTCGGGACAGGGGAGATGGCTACACCTTC
TRBV29-1	TRBD1	many	TRBJ2-7	CSVAPGQGYEQYF	TGCAGCGTTGCCCCGGGACAGGGCTACGAGCAGTACTTC
TRBV6-1	TRBD1	many	TRBJ2-5	CASSHRDRRLTQYF	TGTGCCAGCAGCCACCGGGACAGAAGACTGACCCAGTACTTC
TRBV20-1	.	.	TRBJ1-1	CSAINTEAFF	TGCAGTGCCATTAACACTGAAGCTTTCTTT
TRBV29-1	.	many	TRBJ1-3	CSVAESSGNTIYF	TGCAGCGTCGCGGAGTCCTCTGGAAACACCATATATTTT
TRBV15	.	many	TRBJ2-5	CATSRGPDRQETQYF	TGTGCCACCAGCAGAGGGCCGGACAGACAAGAGACCCAGTACTTC